This entry lists 26 T cell receptor beta chains sequenced from one sample in a study of blood T cell repertoires in COVID-19. Here immunoSEQ multiplex PCR was the method, and the copy in TCRdb shows in-frame clones only, minus some. The sample shows more than 150,000 clones, about 90% of them seen only once. The sequenced material came from peripheral blood. Receptor source: a man aged 40-50 years with active or convalescent COVID-19.

In this sample, this clone turned up once. This chain uses TRBV5-1 with TRBJ1-5; 8 bases align to TRBD1. In germline, CDR1 is SGHRS, CDR2 YFSETQ. The CDR3 is made up of 15 amino acids. V lost 4 bases and J lost 6; bases outside the gene matches: 9. In DNA, the CDR3 is TGCGCCAGCAGCCCACAGGGACAGGCCGGTCAGCCCCAGCATTTT. It translates to CASSPQGQAGQPQHF. Based on the CDR3 plus reference TRBV5-1 and TRBJ1-5, the full variable domain is KAGVTQTPRYLIKTRGQQVTLSCSPISGHRSVSWYQQTPGQGLQFLFEYFSETQRNKGNFPGRFSGRQFSNSRSEMNVSTLELGDSALYLCASSPQGQAGQPQHFGDGTRLSIL.

The rearrangement joins TRBV6-5 to TRBJ1-6; maybe TRBD1 (5 bases). Germline-derived CDR1 and CDR2 are MNHEY and SVGAGI. The V and J ends lost 6 bases and 11 bases respectively, with 14 bases between them. This CDR3 spans 13 amino acids. The CDR3 here is CASSQGSYAPLHF. The CDR3 bases are TGTGCCAGCAGCCAGGGATCGTATGCACCCCTCCACTTT.

This rearrangement joins TRBV10-3 to TRBJ2-5, with 9 bases fitting TRBD2. Germline V gives CDR1 ENHRY, CDR2 SYGVKD. This CDR3 has 18 residues. With 0 bases clipped from V and 2 bases from J, the junction kept 10 bases outside the gene matches. The CDR3 loop reads CAISESRASGAIQETQYF. The CDR3, as DNA: TGTGCCATCAGTGAGTCTCGTGCTAGCGGGGCGATACAAGAGACCCAGTACTTC.

The chain couples TRBV29-1 to TRBJ2-1; TRBD2 aligns across 10 bases. Germline V CDR1 and CDR2: SQVTM, ANQGSEA. With 5 bases clipped from V and 5 bases from J, the junction kept 18 bases outside the gene matches. The CDR3 length is 18 residues. CDR3: CSVLGGQGLTSGNNEQFF. The CDR3, as DNA: TGCAGCGTTCTAGGAGGACAGGGCCTAACTAGCGGGAACAATGAGCAGTTCTTC.

This clone appeared a few times. The chain links TRBV30 to TRBJ2-4; 11 nucleotides agree with TRBD1. This CDR3 spans 15 amino acids. The germline V gene encodes CDR1 GTSNPN and CDR2 SVGIG (reference sequence). V was clipped by 1 base and J by 7 bases; unmatched bases: 6. The CDR3 bases are TGTGCCTGGAGTGCCCCCTGGGACAGGGGGAACATTCAGTACTTC. It translates to CAWSAPWDRGNIQYF.

V gene TRBV6-5 combines with J gene TRBJ1-3; 7 bases are a match to TRBD1. The CDR3 totals 15 residues. Germline CDR1 is MNHEY and CDR2 is SVGAGI. V lost 4 bases to trimming and J lost 0 bases; unmatched junction nucleotides: 3. The CDR3 reads CASSSWTGSGNTIYF. CDR3 nucleotides: TGTGCCAGCAGTTCCTGGACAGGCTCTGGAAACACCATATATTTT.

The chain employs TRBV5-1 and TRBJ2-5; D might be TRBD1 (6 bases). The V end was cut by 2 bases, the J end by 5 bases, with 13 bases between. CDR3 length equals 14 residues. The germline V gene encodes CDR1 SGHRS and CDR2 YFSETQ. The CDR3 sequence: CASSLNRVDETQYF. The DNA of the CDR3 is TGCGCCAGCAGCTTAAACAGGGTAGACGAGACCCAGTACTTC.

The rearrangement links TRBV5-6 to TRBJ2-7, with D perhaps matching TRBD1 (6 bases). Germline CDR1 is SGHDT and CDR2 is YYEEEE. The CDR3 runs 13 residues. The ends were cut back, 4 bases at V and 3 bases at J, with 11 bases in the middle. The DNA for the CDR3 is TGTGCCAGCAGCGCGGTGGACAGCTACGAGCAGTACTTC. Encoded protein: CASSAVDSYEQYF.

The chain combines TRBV2 with TRBJ2-6; TRBD1 aligns across 7 bases. Unmatched junction bases numbered 10, after V lost 4 bases and J lost 4 bases. This CDR3 has 17 residues. Per germline, CDR1 SNHLY and CDR2 FYNNEI. This chain's CDR3 is CASSGERTGAGANVLTF. CDR3 coding DNA: TGTGCCAGCAGTGGGGAACGGACAGGAGCCGGGGCCAACGTCCTGACTTTC.

This clone was counted between two and nine times. The CDR3 protein is CATSDRGRGYTF. In DNA form, the CDR3 reads TGTGCCACCAGTGATCGGGGTCGGGGCTACACCTTC. The chain uses TRBV24-1 and TRBJ1-2, with no clear D. V was trimmed by 3 bases and J by 8 bases, leaving 9 bases between them. CDR3 length: 12 residues. Germline V CDR1 and CDR2: KGHDR, SFDVKD.

The chain recombines TRBV15 with TRBJ2-7; D is unclear. CDR3 size: 14 residues. The ends were cut back, 1 base at V and 2 bases at J, with 9 bases in the middle. Looked up from germline, CDR1 is LNHNV and CDR2 is YYDKDF (reference sequence). The CDR3 here is CATSRVPSPYEQYF. For the CDR3, the DNA is TGTGCCACCAGCAGAGTCCCCAGTCCCTACGAGCAGTACTTC.

Here the CDR3 reads CASARDSDQPQHF. CDR3 nucleotide sequence: TGTGCCAGTGCCCGGGACAGCGATCAGCCCCAGCATTTT. V and J are TRBV6-5 and TRBJ1-5; 7 bases are shared with TRBD1. The V gene end was trimmed by 9 bases and the J gene end by 5 bases; junction bases not matched to a gene: 7. There are 13 residues in the CDR3. Germline CDR1 MNHEY, CDR2 SVGAGI.

The chain is built from TRBV27 and TRBJ2-7; D is unclear. V was shortened by 2 bases and J by 2 bases, with 13 bases between the two germline ends. CDR1 is MNHEY, CDR2 SMNVEV, per germline (reference sequence). The CDR3 has 15 amino acids. Here the CDR3 reads CASSLGSGIPYEQYF. The CDR3 DNA follows: TGTGCCAGCAGTTTAGGGTCAGGTATACCCTACGAGCAGTACTTC.

The chain employs TRBV3-1 (or the pseudogene TRBV3-2) and TRBJ2-6, with D possibly matching TRBD2 (5 bases). The CDR3 is made up of 15 amino acids. The germline V gene has CDR1 LGHDT and CDR2 YNNKEL (reference sequence). V was shortened by 2 bases and J by 1 base, with 6 bases between the two germline ends. The CDR3 is CASSQIASGANVLTF. The DNA of the CDR3 is TGTGCCAGCAGCCAAATAGCGTCTGGGGCCAACGTCCTGACTTTC.

This rearrangement joins TRBV9 to TRBJ1-3; no definite D call. Trimming took 4 bases from V and 0 from J, leaving 17 bases between them. In germline, CDR1 is SGDLS, CDR2 YYNGEE. This CDR3 spans 17 amino acids. The CDR3 region has the DNA TGTGCCAGCAGCCCGCGCGAGGTCGGTCCCTCTGGAAACACCATATATTTT. Protein: CASSPREVGPSGNTIYF.

The table lists this clone with a count of one. V and J are TRBV5-4 and TRBJ1-2; D call uncertain. The CDR3 sequence is 15 residues long. Germline V lookup: CDR1 SGHNT, CDR2 YYREEE (reference sequence). The germline V and J ends were trimmed by 4 bases and 8 bases, with 21 bases remaining between them. CDR3 loop: CASSDKPGKLGGYTF. In DNA form, the CDR3 reads TGTGCCAGCAGCGATAAGCCGGGGAAGTTAGGAGGCTACACCTTC.

The rearrangement uses TRBV4-3 and TRBJ2-1, with D perhaps matching TRBD2 (7 bases). Trimming cost V 5 bases and J 3 bases, with 11 bases left between them. The V gene's germline CDR1 is LGHNA and CDR2 YSLEER. CDR3 size: 14 residues. The CDR3 region is CASSMGGLYNEQFF. CDR3 DNA: TGCGCCAGCAGCATGGGGGGGCTCTACAATGAGCAGTTCTTC.

This clone came up once. V usage is TRBV7-9 and J usage is TRBJ2-7; 7 positions agree with TRBD1. The length of the CDR3 is 13 residues. The trim removed 7 bases at V and 5 bases at J, leaving 8 bases unmatched. CDR1 SEHNR and CDR2 FQNEAQ come from the germline V gene (reference sequence). The CDR3 bases are TGTGCCAGCATTCACAGGGGAGCGAACGAGCAGTACTTC. The encoded protein is CASIHRGANEQYF. The variable domain in full, with the rest retrieved from reference TRBV7-9 and TRBJ2-7, is DTGVSQNPRHKITKRGQNVTFRCDPISEHNRLYWYRQTLGQGPEFLTYFQNEAQLEKSRLLSDRFSAERPKGSFSTLEIQRTEQGDSAMYLCASIHRGANEQYFGPGTRLTVT.

This clone was recorded once. The chain combines TRBV2 with TRBJ1-1, with D perhaps TRBD1 (6 bases). This CDR3 contains 15 residues. Trimming took off 5 bases at V and 4 bases at J, with 17 bases between the two ends. The germline V gene encodes CDR1 SNHLY and CDR2 FYNNEI. The CDR3 DNA reads TGTGCCAGCAGTTACGGACAGACAAGTGTCACTGAAGCTTTCTTT. Encoded protein: CASSYGQTSVTEAFF.

This chain links TRBV2 with TRBJ1-1; D possibly corresponds to TRBD1 (5 bases). Trimming stripped 4 bases from V and 4 bases from J, with 13 bases between. Germline V gives CDR1 SNHLY, CDR2 FYNNEI. The CDR3 spans 14 residues. The CDR3 sequence: CASSVGVTGTEAFF. The CDR3 bases are TGTGCCAGCAGTGTAGGGGTAACCGGCACTGAAGCTTTCTTT.

V gene TRBV2 combines with J gene TRBJ2-1; the match to TRBD1 covers 10 bases. This CDR3 region has 15 residues. V lost 5 bases to trimming and J lost 6 bases; unmatched junction nucleotides: 7. The V gene's germline CDR1 is SNHLY and CDR2 FYNNEI. The CDR3, as DNA: TGTGCCAGCAGTAGAGGGACAGGGGTGGGCAATGAGCAGTTCTTC. It specifies CASSRGTGVGNEQFF.

The gene calls are TRBV19 and TRBJ1-2; D perhaps matches TRBD1 (5 bases). This CDR3 is 14 amino acids long. The ends were cut back, 6 bases at V and 4 bases at J, with 15 bases in the middle. CDR1 is LNHDA and CDR2 is SQIVND in the germline V gene (reference sequence). The CDR3 protein is CASSTGRKSYGYTF. CDR3 DNA sequence: TGTGCCAGTAGCACAGGCCGGAAGTCCTATGGCTACACCTTC. Full variable domain (outside the CDR3, taken from reference TRBV19 and TRBJ1-2): DGGITQSPKYLFRKEGQNVTLSCEQNLNHDAMYWYRQDPGQGLRLIYYSQIVNDFQKGDIAEGYSVSREKKESFPLTVTSAQKNPTAFYLCASSTGRKSYGYTFGSGTRLTVV.

The chain uses TRBV6-8 and TRBJ1-3, with TRBD1 matching 7 bases. J lost 3 bases, V lost 7 bases, and 12 bases had no gene match. Germline V CDR1 and CDR2: MNHGY, SAAAGT. CDR3 size: 16 residues. The CDR3 sequence is CASMLTPDRVGNTIYF. The CDR3 DNA is TGTGCCAGCATGCTAACCCCTGACAGGGTTGGAAACACCATATATTTT.

The gene calls are TRBV27 and TRBJ1-2; D possibly corresponds to TRBD1 (6 bases). Germline loops: CDR1 MNHEY, CDR2 SMNVEV (reference sequence). The CDR3 contains 15 residues. The V gene lost 2 bases and the J gene lost 7 bases, with 17 bases spanning the gap. DNA of the CDR3: TGTGCCAGCAGTTTAAGGTCTTCCAGGGGTAGTGGCTACACCTTC. Encoded protein: CASSLRSSRGSGYTF.

The gene calls are TRBV5-6 and TRBJ1-1, with 11 nucleotides matching TRBD1. CDR3 size: 16 residues. Germline values: CDR1 SGHDT, CDR2 YYEEEE. Losses at the gene ends were 1 base for V and 6 bases for J; bases not matched to a gene: 8. CDR3 DNA sequence: TGTGCCAGCAGCTTGTGGGGACAGGGGGAAGGGGCTGAAGCTTTCTTT. Protein: CASSLWGQGEGAEAFF.

J is TRBJ2-3 and V is TRBV2; 9 bases are a match to TRBD1. The CDR3 has 14 residues. CDR1 SNHLY and CDR2 FYNNEI come from the germline V gene. V shed 5 bases, J shed 3 bases, and the junction held 3 bases outside the gene matches. CDR3 amino acids: CASSWDRATDTQYF. DNA of the CDR3: TGTGCCAGCAGTTGGGACAGGGCGACAGATACGCAGTATTTT.